These 7 T cell receptor beta chains originate from one sample sequenced in a study of blood T cell repertoires in COVID-19. Assay: immunoSEQ multiplex PCR; the TCRdb copy retains only in-frame clones and omits some. The table includes around 230,000 clones, about nine tenths detected once. Sequencing input: PBMCs or T cells enriched from blood (not recorded which). All receptors derive from a woman in her thirties or forties with acute COVID-19.

V and J are TRBV9 and TRBJ2-1; D might be TRBD1 (6 bases). The CDR3 sequence is 13 residues long. Germline lookup yields CDR1 SGDLS and CDR2 YYNGEE. Deletions cut 5 bases from V and 6 bases from J, with 12 bases between. This CDR3 reads CASSRTGSNEQFF. CDR3 nucleotide sequence: TGTGCCAGCAGTCGCACAGGGTCCAATGAGCAGTTCTTC.

The rearrangement uses TRBV27 and TRBJ2-1, with D perhaps matching TRBD1 (5 bases). The CDR3 is 15 residues long. V gave up 8 bases and J gave up 0 bases, with 14 bases separating them. Looked up from germline, CDR1 is MNHEY and CDR2 is SMNVEV (reference sequence). CDR3 region: CASQPQVSSYNEQFF. The CDR3, as DNA: TGTGCCAGCCAACCACAGGTCAGCTCCTACAATGAGCAGTTCTTC.

The chain joins TRBV7-9 to TRBJ1-1; unclear D gene. Trimming stripped 6 bases from V and 4 bases from J, with 12 bases between. Germline V gene lookup returns CDR1 SEHNR and CDR2 FQNEAQ (reference sequence). The CDR3 loop spans 13 amino acids. CDR3 in DNA: TGTGCCAGCAGTTCCGGATGGGCCACTGAAGCTTTCTTT. Its translation is CASSSGWATEAFF.

The chain's CDR3 is CASSEPLNRDRGINYGYTF. The DNA for the CDR3 is TGTGCCAGCAGCGAGCCCCTTAACCGGGACAGGGGTATTAACTATGGCTACACCTTC. The chain employs TRBV9 and TRBJ1-2; 10 nucleotides line up with TRBD1. The V and J ends lost 3 bases and 1 base, in that order; junction bases with no gene match: 15. This CDR3 region has 19 residues. Germline V gene sequence: CDR1 SGDLS, CDR2 YYNGEE.

The gene calls are TRBV19 and TRBJ1-5; 7 bases align to TRBD1. CDR1 is LNHDA and CDR2 is SQIVND in the germline V gene (reference sequence). V dropped 5 bases and J dropped 4; count of bases not matched to a gene: 14. This CDR3 has 17 amino acids. The CDR3 here is CASSPSGYARGNQPQHF. In nucleotides, the CDR3 is TGTGCCAGTAGTCCCTCGGGTTATGCCAGGGGGAATCAGCCCCAGCATTTT.

This chain uses TRBV10-2 with TRBJ1-6; 7 nucleotides agree with TRBD1. The junction had 18 bases not matched to a gene; V was cut back by 7 bases and J by 0 bases. The CDR3 loop spans 20 amino acids. Germline V gene sequence: CDR1 WSHSY, CDR2 SAAADI. CDR3 DNA: TGCGCCAGCACCAGAAAGGGACAGAAATCCCCTGGCTCCTATAATTCACCCCTCCACTTT. Its protein product is CASTRKGQKSPGSYNSPLHF.

The chain employs TRBV18 and TRBJ1-2, with D possibly TRBD1 on 5 matching bases. The V and J ends lost 2 bases and 6 bases respectively, with 16 bases between them. The germline V gene encodes CDR1 KGHSH and CDR2 LQKENI. The CDR3 runs to 15 residues. CDR3: CASSPGARRRDGYTF. DNA of the CDR3: TGTGCCAGCTCACCAGGGGCCAGGCGGAGGGATGGCTACACCTTC. The variable domain in full, completed from reference TRBV18 and TRBJ1-2, reads NAGVMQNPRHLVRRRGQEARLRCSPMKGHSHVYWYRQLPEEGLKFMVYLQKENIIDESGMPKERFSAEFPKEGPSILRIQQVVRGDSAAYFCASSPGARRRDGYTFGSGTRLTVV.